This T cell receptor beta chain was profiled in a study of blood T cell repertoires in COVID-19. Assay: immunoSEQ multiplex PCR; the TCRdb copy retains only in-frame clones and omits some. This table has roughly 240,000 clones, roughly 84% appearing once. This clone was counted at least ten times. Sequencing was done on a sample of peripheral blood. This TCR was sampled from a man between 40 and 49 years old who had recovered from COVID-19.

CDR3 sequence: CASSQEPGGGDRLGQFF. The CDR3, as DNA: TGCGCCAGCAGCCAAGAACCAGGAGGCGGCGATCGCTTAGGGCAGTTCTTC. The chain carries TRBV4-1 and TRBJ2-1, with D possibly TRBD2 on 5 matching bases. Germline V lookup: CDR1 MGHRA, CDR2 YSYEKL. V was cut by 0 bases and J by 12 bases, with 24 bases left in between. CDR3 size: 17 residues.